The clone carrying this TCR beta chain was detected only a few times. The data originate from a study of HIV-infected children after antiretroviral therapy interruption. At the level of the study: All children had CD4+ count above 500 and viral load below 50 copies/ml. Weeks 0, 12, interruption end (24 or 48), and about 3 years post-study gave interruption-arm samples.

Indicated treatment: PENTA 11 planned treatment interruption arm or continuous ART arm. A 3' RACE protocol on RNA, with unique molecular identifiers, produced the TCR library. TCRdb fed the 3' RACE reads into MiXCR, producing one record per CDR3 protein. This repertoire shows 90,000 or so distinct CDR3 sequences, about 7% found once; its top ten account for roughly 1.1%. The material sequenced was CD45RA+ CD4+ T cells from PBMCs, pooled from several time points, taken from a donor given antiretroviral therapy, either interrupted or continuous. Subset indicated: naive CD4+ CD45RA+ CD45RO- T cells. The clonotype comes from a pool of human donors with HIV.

The CDR3 protein is CASSRFDRGLRLLAKNIQYF. DNA of the CDR3: TGTGCCAGCAGTCGATTTGACAGGGGTTTAAGATTGCTCGCCAAAAACATTCAGTACTTC. This rearrangement joins TRBV12-3 or TRBV12-4 to TRBJ2-4; 8 bases line up with TRBD1. V was pared by 5 bases and J by 1 base, with 19 bases of the junction left unmatched. This CDR3 spans 20 amino acids.